What follows is one T cell receptor beta chain and its context. Its matching antigen is unknown. Some clones are missing from TCRdb's copy, which holds only in-frame ones; the method was immunoSEQ multiplex PCR. The table records 2 million to 2.5 million clones, around 92% of them present only once. This record belongs to a study of shared clonotypes between healthy human individuals. About the study: CD4 naive and memory got three plates each, CD8 naive two, CD8 memory one. Study-wide results and caveats: Roughly 5% of naive CD4 clonotypes were common to a handful of donors. Depth of sequencing was expected to influence donor clonotype sharing. The study drew on few donors, limiting represented genetic and exposure-history diversity.

The germline gives CDR1 SGHAT, CDR2 FQDESV (reference sequence). Trimming cost V 5 bases and J 6 bases; bases outside gene matches: 9. The CDR3 spans 17 residues. The rearrangement joins TRBV11-1 to TRBJ2-1; TRBD2 agrees at 14 bases. The sample was naive CD4+ T cells from PBMCs. As to subset: CD45RA+ positively selected. The source of this sequence is a man younger than 35 in good health. Some clones in this sample may be carry-over from other donors' samples. The CDR3 region is CASSAQTSGRALNEQFF. DNA of the CDR3: TGTGCCAGCAGCGCCCAGACTAGCGGGAGGGCCCTCAATGAGCAGTTCTTC.